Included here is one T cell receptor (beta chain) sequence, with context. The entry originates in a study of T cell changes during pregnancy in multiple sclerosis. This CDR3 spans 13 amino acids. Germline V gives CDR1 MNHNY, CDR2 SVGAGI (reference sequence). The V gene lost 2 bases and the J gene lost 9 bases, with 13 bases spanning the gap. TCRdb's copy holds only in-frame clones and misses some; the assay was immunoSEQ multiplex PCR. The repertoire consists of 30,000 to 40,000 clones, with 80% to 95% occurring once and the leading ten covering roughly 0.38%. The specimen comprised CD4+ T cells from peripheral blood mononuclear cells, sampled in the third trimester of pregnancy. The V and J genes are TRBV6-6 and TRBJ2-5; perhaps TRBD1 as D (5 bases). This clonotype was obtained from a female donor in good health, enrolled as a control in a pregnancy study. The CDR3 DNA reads TGTGCCAGCAGTTACGGGGCAGGCGAGTCCCAGTACTTC. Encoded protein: CASSYGAGESQYF.